Below are 26 T cell receptor beta chains sequenced from a single sample in a study of blood T cell repertoires in COVID-19. Some clones are missing from TCRdb's copy, which holds only in-frame ones; the method was immunoSEQ multiplex PCR. This table holds roughly 250,000 clones, around 90% found once. The specimen sequenced was PBMCs or T cells enriched from blood (not recorded which). All receptors derive from a woman in her 30s with acute COVID-19.

The V and J genes are TRBV11-2 and TRBJ2-5; maybe TRBD2 (7 bases). Germline CDR1 SGHAT, CDR2 FQNNGV. V lost 5 bases and J lost 1, with 20 bases in between. The CDR3 has 17 residues. The CDR3 DNA is TGTGCCAGCAGCCCAAGTGGGGGCGGGGGCTTCCAAGAGACCCAGTACTTC. This sequence encodes CASSPSGGGGFQETQYF.

The V call is TRBV7-9, the J call TRBJ2-5, with D uncertain. Trimming removed 4 bases at V and 5 bases at J, with 14 bases between. The CDR3 loop spans 14 amino acids. Germline V gene sequence: CDR1 SEHNR, CDR2 FQNEAQ (reference sequence). The CDR3 here is CASSSDGARETQYF. The DNA of the CDR3 is TGTGCCAGCAGCTCAGACGGAGCCCGGGAGACCCAGTACTTC.

V and J are TRBV13 and TRBJ1-4; D not certain. Trimming stripped 7 bases from V and 0 bases from J, with 9 bases between. The CDR3 has 14 residues. Germline V gene data show CDR1 as PRHDT and CDR2 as FYEKMQ (reference sequence). For the CDR3, the DNA is TGTGCCAGCACGTCAGGCCCAACTAATGAAAAACTGTTTTTT. Translating gives CASTSGPTNEKLFF. The full variable domain, rest sourced from reference TRBV13 and TRBJ1-4, is AAGVIQSPRHLIKEKRETATLKCYPIPRHDTVYWYQQGPGQDPQFLISFYEKMQSDKGSIPDRFSAQQFSDYHSELNMSSLELGDSALYFCASTSGPTNEKLFFGSGTQLSVL.

The chain links TRBV24-1 to TRBJ2-2; a weak D match, TRBD1 (6 bases). The CDR3 has 17 amino acids. V lost 7 bases, J lost 2 bases, and 19 bases lay in between. Germline V lookup: CDR1 KGHDR, CDR2 SFDVKD. The CDR3 sequence: CATSEVGVGTNTGELFF. CDR3 sequence (DNA): TGTGCCACCAGCGAAGTTGGGGTAGGGACAAACACCGGGGAGCTGTTTTTT.

This clone occurred a few times. This chain links TRBV15 with TRBJ1-2, with D possibly being TRBD1 (5 bases). CDR1 is LNHNV, CDR2 YYDKDF, per germline (reference sequence). The V end lost 1 base, the J end lost 8 bases, and 11 bases lay between the germline ends. CDR3 length equals 13 residues. The CDR3 DNA reads TGTGCCACCAGCAGAGCGGGTTCAGGGGGCTACACCTTC. This gives the protein CATSRAGSGGYTF.

The J gene is TRBJ1-1, the V gene TRBV7-3, with D unclear. CDR1 is SGHTA, CDR2 FQGTGA, per germline. This CDR3 contains 13 residues. V lost 6 bases and J 1 base, leaving 9 bases between the germline ends. The CDR3 DNA follows: TGTGCCAGCAGTCTGTCGTGGAACACTGAAGCTTTCTTT. Encoded protein: CASSLSWNTEAFF.

The chain joins TRBV28 to TRBJ1-5; a weak D match, TRBD1 (6 bases). Trimming took 3 bases from V and 7 from J, leaving 13 bases between them. CDR3 length: 14 amino acids. The germline V gene encodes CDR1 MDHEN and CDR2 SYDVKM. The CDR3 bases are TGTGCCAGCAGTTTGCCAGGGGTGAGCCAGCCCCAGCATTTT. It yields the protein CASSLPGVSQPQHF.

The rearrangement uses TRBV5-1 and TRBJ2-1; possible D gene TRBD1, 6 bases. The CDR3 sequence is 15 residues long. Germline V gene lookup returns CDR1 SGHRS and CDR2 YFSETQ. Trimming left V 4 bases short and J 5 bases short, with 16 bases between. Here the CDR3 reads CASSVVGQPNNEQFF. Written as DNA, the CDR3 is TGCGCCAGCAGCGTAGTAGGACAGCCAAACAATGAGCAGTTCTTC.

The chain joins TRBV30 to TRBJ1-6; D gene unclear. CDR1 GTSNPN and CDR2 SVGIG come from the germline V gene (reference sequence). V was clipped by 2 bases and J by 6 bases, with 11 bases between them. CDR3 size: 14 residues. The CDR3 here is CAWSPLEGNSPLHF. Here the CDR3 DNA reads TGTGCCTGGAGTCCCCTTGAGGGTAATTCACCCCTCCACTTT.

Turning to this clone: The germline gene is not matched at one end of the junction; a read error may be the cause. The rearrangement links TRBV7-2 to TRBJ2-5; the D gene is possibly TRBD2 (5 bases). The CDR3 has 17 amino acids. Germline V lookup: CDR1 SGHTA, CDR2 FQGNSA. The DNA for the CDR3 is TGTGCCAGCAACTTACCGCCCACGGGGTTTTTTTGGGAGACCCAGTACTTC. It yields the protein CASNLPPTGFFWETQYF.

The rearrangement links TRBV7-2 to TRBJ1-6; maybe TRBD1 (5 bases). CDR1 is SGHTA and CDR2 is FQGNSA in the germline V gene. Trimming removed 0 bases at V and 9 bases at J, with 15 bases between. The length of the CDR3 is 16 residues. The CDR3 is CASSLARQNFPSPLHF. The CDR3 DNA follows: TGTGCCAGCAGCTTAGCGAGACAGAACTTTCCTTCACCCCTCCACTTT.

This rearrangement joins TRBV28 to TRBJ2-7; 7 bases align to TRBD1. The CDR3 consists of 13 residues. From germline, CDR1 is MDHEN and CDR2 SYDVKM. J gave up 4 bases and V 3 bases, and 3 bases lay outside the gene matches. The CDR3 region has the DNA TGTGCCAGCAGTTTGGGACAGAGGTACGAGCAGTACTTC. Translation: CASSLGQRYEQYF.

This clone has just one count. In DNA, the CDR3 is TGCGCCAGCAGTGATGCCGGGGGGGCCCTCCATGAGCAGTTCTTC. This gives the protein CASSDAGGALHEQFF. The chain combines TRBV10-2 with TRBJ2-1; 8 bases map to TRBD2. CDR1 is WSHSY, CDR2 SAAADI, per germline. Trimming removed 3 bases from V and 8 bases from J; junction bases left unmatched: 9. The CDR3 is made up of 15 amino acids.

The CDR3 is CSVESRDYRGYEQFF. The DNA of the CDR3 is TGCAGCGTTGAATCGCGTGACTACAGGGGATATGAGCAGTTCTTC. The V and J genes are TRBV29-1 and TRBJ2-1; 7 nucleotides align to TRBD1. The CDR3 runs to 15 residues. The germline gives CDR1 SQVTM, CDR2 ANQGSEA. Unmatched junction bases numbered 12, after V lost 2 bases and J lost 8 bases.

V and J are TRBV18 and TRBJ2-1; D is unclear. Germline V gene sequence: CDR1 KGHSH, CDR2 LQKENI. The V end was cut by 2 bases, the J end by 7 bases, with 6 bases between. There are 12 residues in the CDR3. The CDR3 spells CASSPGFNEQFF. The CDR3 DNA reads as TGTGCCAGCTCACCAGGCTTTAATGAGCAGTTCTTC.

This chain links TRBV29-1 with TRBJ2-6, with a tentative D call TRBD2 (5 bases). Trimming took 3 bases from V and 0 from J, leaving 12 bases between them. The CDR3 spans 16 residues. Germline loops: CDR1 SQVTM, CDR2 ANQGSEA. This CDR3 is CSVDGSGSSGANVLTF. The CDR3 DNA is TGCAGCGTTGATGGTTCGGGGAGCTCTGGGGCCAACGTCCTGACTTTC.

The rearrangement uses TRBV7-9 and TRBJ1-1; weak D call: TRBD1 (6 bases). The CDR3 extends over 15 amino acids. The V end was cut by 3 bases, the J end by 1 base, with 12 bases between. Germline values: CDR1 SEHNR, CDR2 FQNEAQ (reference sequence). The CDR3 DNA reads TGTGCCAGCAGCTTCGAGGGACATGGGAACACTGAAGCTTTCTTT. Residues: CASSFEGHGNTEAFF.

V is TRBV7-9 and J is TRBJ1-6; TRBD1 might be the D (5 bases). Germline loops: CDR1 SEHNR, CDR2 FQNEAQ (reference sequence). V gave up 3 bases and J gave up 6 bases, with 12 bases separating them. The CDR3 covers 15 residues. The CDR3 DNA sequence: TGTGCCAGCAGCTTCCTGCCAGGGCTTAATTCACCCCTCCACTTT. Amino acid sequence: CASSFLPGLNSPLHF.

This clone was seen a few times. This chain joins TRBV29-1 and TRBJ1-2; 9 bases map to TRBD1. From germline, CDR1 is SQVTM and CDR2 ANQGSEA. V trimming: 7 bases; J trimming: 7 bases; junction bases outside the gene matches: 4. The CDR3 sequence is 11 residues long. CDR3 loop: CSGVDRGGYTF. The CDR3, as DNA: TGCAGCGGGGTGGACAGGGGTGGCTACACCTTC.

V is TRBV27 and J is TRBJ2-2; D call uncertain. The germline CDR1 and CDR2 sequences are MNHEY and SMNVEV (reference sequence). With 9 bases removed from V and 5 bases from J, the gap between germline ends came to 10 bases. CDR3 length: 12 residues. CDR3: CASQRRTGELFF. CDR3 sequence (DNA): TGTGCCAGTCAGCGAAGGACCGGGGAGCTGTTTTTT.

The CDR3, as DNA: TGTGCCAGCAGCCAAGCCCGTCGACAGGGCTCCTACAATGAGCAGTTCTTC. The encoded protein is CASSQARRQGSYNEQFF. The chain couples TRBV3-1 (or the pseudogene TRBV3-2) to TRBJ2-1, with 7 bases lining up with TRBD1. The J segment lost 0 bases and the V segment lost 1 base, leaving 6 bases of the junction unmatched. Germline CDR1 and CDR2: LGHDT and YNNKEL (reference sequence). The CDR3 loop spans 17 amino acids.

The V call is TRBV30, the J call TRBJ2-1; 11 positions agree with TRBD2. Per the germline V gene, CDR1 is GTSNPN and CDR2 is SVGIG (reference sequence). This CDR3 is built from 16 residues. Trimming cost V 3 bases and J 0 bases; bases outside gene matches: 4. The CDR3 here is CAWRVAGGPSYNEQFF. DNA of the CDR3: TGTGCCTGGAGGGTAGCGGGGGGGCCCTCCTACAATGAGCAGTTCTTC.

The chain employs TRBV10-2 and TRBJ1-5, with D perhaps TRBD1 (5 bases). This CDR3 has 16 residues. Germline lookup yields CDR1 WSHSY and CDR2 SAAADI. V lost 7 bases, J lost 1 base, and 17 bases lay in between. The chain's CDR3 is CASTPDKAKSNQPQHF. The CDR3 nucleotides are TGCGCCAGCACCCCGGACAAGGCAAAGAGCAATCAGCCCCAGCATTTT.

This chain connects TRBV5-4 to TRBJ2-1; 11 bases align to TRBD1. The length of the CDR3 is 16 residues. The germline V gene has CDR1 SGHNT and CDR2 YYREEE (reference sequence). V dropped 4 bases and J dropped 6; count of bases not matched to a gene: 9. The CDR3 coding sequence is TGTGCCAGCAGCAAAAGGGACAGGGGGAGGTCCAATGAGCAGTTCTTC. This encodes CASSKRDRGRSNEQFF. Variable domain in full (rest from reference TRBV5-4 and TRBJ2-1): ETGVTQSPTHLIKTRGQQVTLRCSSQSGHNTVSWYQQALGQGPQFIFQYYREEENGRGNFPPRFSGLQFPNYSSELNVNALELDDSALYLCASSKRDRGRSNEQFFGPGTRLTVL.

The chain has TRBV4-1 and TRBJ2-7; 10 bases align to TRBD2. The germline V gene has CDR1 MGHRA and CDR2 YSYEKL. CDR3 length: 17 amino acids. V lost 2 bases to trimming and J lost 6 bases; unmatched junction nucleotides: 13. This chain's CDR3 is CASSQYHLAGVPPEQYF. The CDR3 bases are TGCGCCAGCAGCCAATACCACCTAGCGGGGGTCCCCCCCGAGCAGTACTTC.

The chain joins TRBV3-1 (or the pseudogene TRBV3-2) to TRBJ2-1, with D possibly matching TRBD2 (6 bases). Germline lookup yields CDR1 LGHDT and CDR2 YNNKEL (reference sequence). This CDR3 contains 16 residues. V lost 4 bases and J lost 0, with 13 bases in between. The CDR3 DNA sequence: TGTGCCAGCAGCCCCGACGTCGGGAGCTCCTACAATGAGCAGTTCTTC. Translating gives CASSPDVGSSYNEQFF.